The 24 T cell receptor beta chains below come from one sample, sequenced in a study of cytomegalovirus exposure and HLA in healthy donors. With 60 Vbeta and 13 Jbeta primers, the PCR was carried out. Measured with immunoSEQ multiplex PCR; TCRdb has only the in-frame clones, and not every one. The data contain fewer than 150,000 clones, over 60% of them seen just once; the ten biggest clones take up about 3.7%. The sample consisted of PBMCs. The source of these receptors is a human donor in good health.

V and J are TRBV5-1 and TRBJ2-3; 16 bases match TRBD2. Germline V gene lookup returns CDR1 SGHRS and CDR2 YFSETQ. This CDR3 has 16 residues. The V and J ends lost 4 bases and 5 bases, in that order; junction bases with no gene match: 4. CDR3 DNA: TGCGCCAGCAGCGAGGGACTAGCGGGAGGGGTAGATACGCAGTATTTT. This encodes CASSEGLAGGVDTQYF.

The genes are TRBV2 and TRBJ2-2, with D possibly being TRBD1 (6 bases). This CDR3 has 15 residues. CDR1 and CDR2 (germline): SNHLY, FYNNEI. Trimming shortened V by 1 base and J by 4 bases, and 10 bases separated the two germline ends. The CDR3: CASSEEYRVTGELFF. DNA for the CDR3: TGTGCCAGCAGTGAAGAATACAGGGTCACCGGGGAGCTGTTTTTT.

The chain carries TRBV6-6 and TRBJ1-2; 8 nucleotides agree with TRBD1. CDR3 length: 14 amino acids. V lost 6 bases, J lost 4 bases, and 7 bases stayed unmatched. Looked up from germline, CDR1 is MNHNY and CDR2 is SVGAGI (reference sequence). For the CDR3, the DNA is TGTGCCAGCAGCCAAGGACAGGGCACCTATGGCTACACCTTC. Protein: CASSQGQGTYGYTF.

The chain is built from TRBV18 and TRBJ1-4, with 7 bases fitting TRBD1. V trimming: 3 bases; J trimming: 3 bases; junction bases outside the gene matches: 7. Germline CDR1 and CDR2: KGHSH and LQKENI. The CDR3 has 16 residues. CDR3: CASSPRGAGANEKLFF. Written as DNA, the CDR3 is TGTGCCAGCTCACCCAGGGGGGCCGGGGCTAATGAAAAACTGTTTTTT.

The rearrangement links TRBV7-9 to TRBJ2-5; 7 bases match TRBD2. The CDR3 extends over 15 amino acids. J gave up 1 base and V 1 base, and 3 bases lay outside the gene matches. Germline loops: CDR1 SEHNR, CDR2 FQNEAQ (reference sequence). CDR3 sequence reads: CASSLVSSGQETQYF. The CDR3, as DNA: TGTGCCAGCAGCTTAGTGTCTAGCGGCCAAGAGACCCAGTACTTC.

The chain's CDR3 is CASDQGASNQPQHF. CDR3 sequence (DNA): TGTGCCAGCGATCAAGGGGCCAGCAATCAGCCCCAGCATTTT. The genes are TRBV2 and TRBJ1-5, with a possible D match to TRBD1 (5 bases). This CDR3 comprises 14 residues. The ends were cut back, 8 bases at V and 1 base at J, with 12 bases in the middle. Germline V gene data show CDR1 as SNHLY and CDR2 as FYNNEI.

V and J are TRBV23-1 and TRBJ2-3, with 7 bases fitting TRBD1. TRBV23-1 is an open reading frame whose function is uncertain. The CDR3 contains 18 residues. With V trimmed by 2 bases and J by 1 base, 12 bases remained unmatched. For the CDR3, the DNA is TGCGCCAGCAGTCAACCCACCCGGGACAGCCTATGCACAGATACGCAGTATTTT. Translating gives CASSQPTRDSLCTDTQYF.

The chain combines TRBV9 with TRBJ2-7; 8 nucleotides align to TRBD2. Germline-derived CDR1 and CDR2 are SGDLS and YYNGEE. Trimming cost V 0 bases and J 2 bases; bases outside gene matches: 1. The CDR3 loop spans 14 amino acids. CDR3 protein: CASSVAGGPYEQYF. CDR3 sequence (DNA): TGTGCCAGCAGCGTAGCGGGAGGGCCCTACGAGCAGTACTTC. Full variable domain (remainder filled in from reference TRBV9 and TRBJ2-7): DSGVTQTPKHLITATGQRVTLRCSPRSGDLSVYWYQQSLDQGLQFLIQYYNGEERAKGNILERFSAQQFPDLHSELNLSSLELGDSALYFCASSVAGGPYEQYFGPGTRLTVT.

DNA for the CDR3: TGTGCCAGCAGTTCCGCGAGCGCAAACTCCTACGAGCAGTACTTC. Amino acid sequence: CASSSASANSYEQYF. V gene TRBV6-5 combines with J gene TRBJ2-7; D unclear. Germline V gives CDR1 MNHEY, CDR2 SVGAGI. The CDR3 length is 15 residues. V was clipped by 4 bases and J by 0 bases, with 13 bases between them.

Only a few counts were recorded for this clone. The chain combines TRBV28 with TRBJ1-5; 7 positions match TRBD1. In germline, CDR1 is MDHEN, CDR2 SYDVKM. V was clipped by 4 bases and J by 1 base; unmatched bases: 4. CDR3 length: 15 residues. The DNA of the CDR3 is TGTGCCAGCAGTTCGAGAGGGGGCAGCAATCAGCCCCAGCATTTT. Amino acid sequence: CASSSRGGSNQPQHF.

This clone has just one count. CDR3 protein: CASSLTGATGETQYF. The CDR3 DNA reads TGTGCCAGCAGCCTAACAGGGGCGACGGGAGAGACCCAGTACTTC. This sequence joins TRBV7-6 and TRBJ2-5, with 7 nucleotides matching TRBD1. V lost 5 bases to trimming and J lost 4 bases; unmatched junction nucleotides: 10. The length of the CDR3 is 15 residues. From germline, CDR1 is SGHVS and CDR2 FNYEAQ.

The chain employs TRBV6-1 and TRBJ1-2; D may be TRBD1 (5 bases). Trimming cost V 8 bases and J 1 base, with 17 bases left between them. Germline-derived CDR1 and CDR2 are MNHNS and SASEGT. The CDR3 contains 15 residues. CDR3 in DNA: TGTGCCAGCGACCCCTCTCGGGGGTTTAACTATGGCTACACCTTC. This translates into CASDPSRGFNYGYTF.

Points on this clone: The sample has other DNA sequences that encode this CDR3 too. The chain uses TRBV5-1 and TRBJ2-5; 7 nucleotides match TRBD1. V lost 4 bases and J lost 1; bases outside the gene matches: 4. The CDR3 has 14 amino acids. Germline V CDR1 and CDR2: SGHRS, YFSETQ. The CDR3: CASSPAGGQETQYF. CDR3 sequence (DNA): TGCGCCAGCAGCCCCGCAGGGGGCCAAGAGACCCAGTACTTC. Supplemented by reference TRBV5-1 and TRBJ2-5, the full variable domain reads KAGVTQTPRYLIKTRGQQVTLSCSPISGHRSVSWYQQTPGQGLQFLFEYFSETQRNKGNFPGRFSGRQFSNSRSEMNVSTLELGDSALYLCASSPAGGQETQYFGPGTRLLVL.

The chain recombines TRBV18 with TRBJ1-2; TRBD1 might be the D (6 bases). Germline V gene sequence: CDR1 KGHSH, CDR2 LQKENI. The V gene lost 4 bases and the J gene lost 2 bases, with 8 bases spanning the gap. CDR3 length: 13 amino acids. CDR3 sequence (DNA): TGTGCCAGCTCACTAGACAGGAACTATGGCTACACCTTC. Translation: CASSLDRNYGYTF.

This clone has a single count. The chain recombines TRBV11-3 with TRBJ2-5; no clear D. Trimming took 2 bases from V and 2 from J, leaving 6 bases between them. The CDR3 sequence is 13 residues long. Germline V gene sequence: CDR1 SGHNT, CDR2 YENEEA. The CDR3 DNA sequence: TGTGCCAGCAGCTTAATAGAACAAGAGACCCAGTACTTC. This codes for CASSLIEQETQYF.

J is TRBJ1-2 and V is TRBV6-1, with D perhaps TRBD1 (5 bases). Germline lookup yields CDR1 MNHNS and CDR2 SASEGT. V was cut by 1 base and J by 4 bases, with 19 bases left in between. The CDR3 length is 17 residues. CDR3 DNA: TGTGCCAGCAGTGAAGGTAGAGCAGGGCCGAAAACCTATGGCTACACCTTC. This sequence encodes CASSEGRAGPKTYGYTF.

This rearrangement joins TRBV7-8 to TRBJ2-3; possibly TRBD2 for D (5 bases). Germline V lookup: CDR1 SGHVS, CDR2 FQNEAQ. The CDR3 has 15 residues. V dropped 3 bases and J dropped 5 bases, with 15 bases sitting between them. CDR3 sequence reads: CASSFTAELGDTQYF. For the CDR3, the DNA is TGTGCCAGCAGCTTCACAGCGGAGCTGGGAGATACGCAGTATTTT.

This clone was seen only a few times. This sequence joins TRBV18 and TRBJ1-1; TRBD1 aligns across 7 bases. Per the germline V gene, CDR1 is KGHSH and CDR2 is LQKENI. There are 15 residues in the CDR3. Unmatched junction bases numbered 10, after V lost 3 bases and J lost 6 bases. The CDR3 here is CASSPSGQSIAEAFF. Written as DNA, the CDR3 is TGTGCCAGCTCACCCTCGGGACAGTCTATCGCTGAAGCTTTCTTT.

The CDR3 sequence: CASSKGETGQDEQFF. Here the CDR3 DNA reads TGTGCCAGCAGTAAAGGGGAGACTGGGCAGGATGAGCAGTTCTTC. The V call is TRBV2, the J call TRBJ2-1; either TRBD1 or TRBD2 may supply D (5 bases each). CDR1 SNHLY and CDR2 FYNNEI come from the germline V gene. The CDR3 consists of 15 residues. V lost 5 bases and J 8 bases, leaving 19 bases between the germline ends. The whole variable domain, remainder taken from reference TRBV2 and TRBJ2-1, is EPEVTQTPSHQVTQMGQEVILRCVPISNHLYFYWYRQILGQKVEFLVSFYNNEISEKSEIFDDQFSVERPDGSNFTLKIRSTKLEDSAMYFCASSKGETGQDEQFFGPGTRLTVL.

J is TRBJ1-1 and V is TRBV5-4; 8 bases line up with TRBD1. The CDR3 runs 14 residues. The germline gives CDR1 SGHNT, CDR2 YYREEE (reference sequence). V lost 2 bases to trimming and J lost 1 base; unmatched junction nucleotides: 1. This chain's CDR3 is CASSLQGGNTEAFF. For the CDR3, the DNA is TGTGCCAGCAGCTTACAGGGGGGGAACACTGAAGCTTTCTTT.

This clone is a singleton in its sample. The gene calls are TRBV28 and TRBJ2-7, with D perhaps matching TRBD1 (6 bases). The CDR3 extends over 16 amino acids. V lost 4 bases to trimming and J lost 6 bases, with 22 bases between them. CDR1 MDHEN and CDR2 SYDVKM come from the germline V gene. The CDR3 coding sequence is TGTGCCAGCAGTTCCCCTCCGTCTTCCGGGACAACCGAGCAGTACTTC. Protein: CASSSPPSSGTTEQYF. The entire variable domain, with the rest obtained from reference TRBV28 and TRBJ2-7, is as follows: DVKVTQSSRYLVKRTGEKVFLECVQDMDHENMFWYRQDPGLGLRLIYFSYDVKMKEKGDIPEGYSVSREKKERFSLILESASTNQTSMYLCASSSPPSSGTTEQYFGPGTRLTVT.

This chain joins TRBV28 and TRBJ1-2; D is unresolved. The CDR3 sequence is 15 residues long. Germline assignment: CDR1 MDHEN and CDR2 SYDVKM. Trimming took off 5 bases at V and 8 bases at J, with 21 bases between the two ends. CDR3 sequence reads: CASSTSPVGSWGYTF. The CDR3 DNA is TGTGCCAGCAGTACCTCCCCCGTGGGCAGCTGGGGCTACACCTTC.

The chain employs TRBV5-6 and TRBJ2-7; possibly TRBD1 for D (6 bases). Germline V lookup: CDR1 SGHDT, CDR2 YYEEEE. Trimming removed 1 base from V and 4 bases from J, with 9 bases in between. The CDR3 has 13 amino acids. CDR3 sequence: CASSLQGRYEQYF. Here the CDR3 DNA reads TGTGCCAGCAGCTTGCAGGGGAGATACGAGCAGTACTTC.

This chain joins TRBV6-5 and TRBJ2-1; 8 nucleotides align to TRBD2. The CDR3 runs 16 residues. Trimming at V came to 2 bases and at J to 8 bases, leaving 11 bases not matched to a gene. Germline V gives CDR1 MNHEY, CDR2 SVGAGI. The CDR3 DNA follows: TGTGCCAGCAGTTACGATGAAAGCGGGAGCATTGATGAGCAGTTCTTC. It yields the protein CASSYDESGSIDEQFF.